This T cell receptor (beta chain) was profiled in a study of Tregs in tolerant kidney transplant recipients. Generated by immunoSEQ multiplex PCR, the TCRdb table keeps only in-frame clones and is missing some. The sample yields about 240,000 clones, approximately 83% seen once. Germline assignment: CDR1 KGHSH and CDR2 LQKENI. This CDR3 contains 14 residues. V was clipped by 8 bases and J by 6 bases, with 19 bases between them. The genes are TRBV18 and TRBJ1-2, with D tentatively TRBD1 (6 bases). Material for sequencing was CD4+ T cells from blood. The sequence was collected from a human donor in good health. Written as DNA, the CDR3 is TGTGCCAGCACGGACCGAGAGGGGACAAATGGCTACACCTTC. Translation: CASTDREGTNGYTF.